These 27 T cell receptor beta chains were sequenced from one sample in a study of shared clonotypes between healthy human individuals. Assay: immunoSEQ multiplex PCR; the TCRdb copy retains only in-frame clones and omits some. The data hold 600,000 to 700,000 clones, with around 73% observed a single time. The sequencing input was memory CD4+ T cells sorted from blood. Subset reported: CD45RA-negative fraction. These receptors all stem from a woman in her 30s in good health.

To note about this clone: A much larger clone differs by one base, so this may be a read error. This rearrangement joins TRBV18 to TRBJ2-7, with TRBD1 matching over 8 bases. Germline loops: CDR1 KGHSH, CDR2 LQKENI. J was trimmed by 7 bases and V by 9 bases; bases with no gene match: 14. This CDR3 is 14 amino acids long. The CDR3 nucleotides are TGTGCCAGTCTCGGGGAGGACAGGGATCGGGAGCAGTACTTC. Its protein product is CASLGEDRDREQYF. Complete variable domain (other parts from reference TRBV18 and TRBJ2-7): NAGVMQNPRHLVRRRGQEARLRCSPMKGHSHVYWYRQLPEEGLKFMVYLQKENIIDESGMPKERFSAEFPKEGPSILRIQQVVRGDSAAYFCASLGEDRDREQYFGPGTRLTVT.

This clone was seen just once. This sequence joins TRBV11-2 and TRBJ2-5; D ambiguous. Trimming cost V 4 bases and J 0 bases, with 12 bases left between them. Germline loops: CDR1 SGHAT, CDR2 FQNNGV. The CDR3 has 15 amino acids. The CDR3 sequence is CASSYSLEDQETQYF. The CDR3 region has the DNA TGTGCCAGCAGCTACAGCTTAGAAGACCAAGAGACCCAGTACTTC.

The chain employs TRBV6-1 and TRBJ2-5; D is unresolved. CDR1 is MNHNS, CDR2 SASEGT, per germline. This CDR3 region has 14 residues. V lost 9 bases to trimming and J lost 2 bases, with 16 bases between them. The CDR3 DNA is TGTGCCAGAGCCTTCGAGCGAGAGCAAGAGACCCAGTACTTC. This encodes CARAFEREQETQYF.

This sequence joins TRBV7-6 and TRBJ1-2; 7 nucleotides line up with TRBD1. This CDR3 region has 13 residues. Germline CDR1 is SGHVS and CDR2 is FNYEAQ. The V gene end was trimmed by 1 base and the J gene end by 7 bases; junction bases not matched to a gene: 3. The CDR3 sequence is CASSLEPGGGYTF. CDR3 bases: TGTGCCAGCAGCTTAGAGCCAGGGGGTGGCTACACCTTC.

This clone was detected only once. V usage is TRBV6-6 and J usage is TRBJ1-4; tentatively, D is TRBD1 (5 bases). V lost 4 bases to trimming and J lost 6 bases, with 9 bases between them. The CDR3 covers 13 residues. Germline values: CDR1 MNHNY, CDR2 SVGAGI (reference sequence). CDR3 in amino acids: CASSFRAHEKLFF. CDR3 nucleotide sequence: TGTGCCAGCAGTTTCAGGGCTCATGAAAAACTGTTTTTT.

This rearrangement joins TRBV4-1 to TRBJ2-5; 10 bases match TRBD1. Germline V CDR1 and CDR2: MGHRA, YSYEKL. Losses at the gene ends were 1 base for V and 5 bases for J; bases not matched to a gene: 7. The CDR3 extends over 16 amino acids. CDR3 in amino acids: CASSQVETGGWETQYF. CDR3 nucleotides: TGCGCCAGCAGCCAAGTAGAGACAGGGGGCTGGGAGACCCAGTACTTC.

This clone was picked up one time. Other DNA sequences in this specimen translate into the identical CDR3. The J gene is TRBJ2-2, the V gene TRBV28; D ambiguous. Trimming took off 6 bases at V and 1 base at J, with 6 bases between the two ends. The CDR3 is made up of 13 amino acids. The germline CDR1 and CDR2 sequences are MDHEN and SYDVKM. CDR3 DNA sequence: TGTGCCAGCAGCCTAGGGAACACCGGGGAGCTGTTTTTT. Its protein is CASSLGNTGELFF.

This chain joins TRBV7-3 and TRBJ2-7; 7 bases fit TRBD1. This CDR3 spans 15 amino acids. The V and J ends lost 4 bases and 1 base, in that order; junction bases with no gene match: 7. Germline V gene data show CDR1 as SGHTA and CDR2 as FQGTGA. The CDR3 DNA sequence: TGTGCCAGCAGCTCTAACAGGGGCACATCCTACGAGCAGTACTTC. It yields the protein CASSSNRGTSYEQYF.

The rearrangement joins TRBV9 to TRBJ2-7; TRBD2 agrees at 8 bases. Germline V gene sequence: CDR1 SGDLS, CDR2 YYNGEE. This CDR3 is 14 amino acids long. The V gene end was trimmed by 4 bases and the J gene end by 2 bases; junction bases not matched to a gene: 5. In DNA, the CDR3 is TGTGCCAGCAGCACACTAGCGGAGGCCTACGAGCAGTACTTC. Its protein is CASSTLAEAYEQYF. The variable domain in full, with the rest retrieved from reference TRBV9 and TRBJ2-7, is DSGVTQTPKHLITATGQRVTLRCSPRSGDLSVYWYQQSLDQGLQFLIQYYNGEERAKGNILERFSAQQFPDLHSELNLSSLELGDSALYFCASSTLAEAYEQYFGPGTRLTVT.

The V and J genes are TRBV14 and TRBJ2-5, with D hard to call. The V gene's germline CDR1 is SGHDN and CDR2 FVKESK. CDR3 length: 12 residues. V was clipped by 4 bases and J by 6 bases, with 9 bases between them. CDR3 DNA sequence: TGTGCCAGCAGCCCCTCCAGGCAGACCCAGTACTTC. This sequence encodes CASSPSRQTQYF. The complete variable domain, with remaining parts taken from reference TRBV14 and TRBJ2-5, reads EAGVTQFPSHSVIEKGQTVTLRCDPISGHDNLYWYRRVMGKEIKFLLHFVKESKQDESGMPNNRFLAERTGGTYSTLKVQPAELEDSGVYFCASSPSRQTQYFGPGTRLLVL.

This chain links TRBV5-1 with TRBJ2-7, with D uncertain. This CDR3 is 10 amino acids long. V lost 1 base and J lost 6, with 2 bases in between. Per germline, CDR1 SGHRS and CDR2 YFSETQ. CDR3 sequence (DNA): TGCGCCAGCAGCTTGCCCGAGCAGTACTTC. Amino acid sequence: CASSLPEQYF. The full variable domain, in which reference TRBV5-1 and TRBJ2-7 provide the parts outside the CDR3, is KAGVTQTPRYLIKTRGQQVTLSCSPISGHRSVSWYQQTPGQGLQFLFEYFSETQRNKGNFPGRFSGRQFSNSRSEMNVSTLELGDSALYLCASSLPEQYFGPGTRLTVT.

This clone showed up just once. The chain is built from TRBV5-1 and TRBJ2-2; 8 bases align to TRBD2. The CDR3 contains 16 residues. V dropped 4 bases and J dropped 1; count of bases not matched to a gene: 6. CDR1 and CDR2 (germline): SGHRS, YFSETQ. The CDR3 protein is CASSLLAGRNTGELFF. The DNA of the CDR3 is TGCGCCAGCAGCCTTTTAGCGGGACGGAACACCGGGGAGCTGTTTTTT.

The rearrangement uses TRBV5-1 and TRBJ2-5; D tentatively reads TRBD1 or TRBD2 (6 bases each). This CDR3 is 14 amino acids long. V was cut by 4 bases and J by 5 bases, with 15 bases left in between. The germline CDR1 and CDR2 sequences are SGHRS and YFSETQ. The CDR3 here is CASSPQGRRETQYF. As DNA, the CDR3 is TGCGCCAGCAGCCCCCAGGGGAGGCGGGAGACCCAGTACTTC. Full variable domain (rest looked up from reference TRBV5-1 and TRBJ2-5): KAGVTQTPRYLIKTRGQQVTLSCSPISGHRSVSWYQQTPGQGLQFLFEYFSETQRNKGNFPGRFSGRQFSNSRSEMNVSTLELGDSALYLCASSPQGRRETQYFGPGTRLLVL.

The genes are TRBV6-1 and TRBJ2-5; TRBD2 aligns across 8 bases. The germline gives CDR1 MNHNS, CDR2 SASEGT. Trimming at V came to 4 bases and at J to 1 base, leaving 8 bases not matched to a gene. CDR3 size: 16 residues. As DNA, the CDR3 is TGTGCCAGCAGTGGCTCATATAGCGGGGCCCAAGAGACCCAGTACTTC. Translation: CASSGSYSGAQETQYF.

A note on this clone: A clone one base away is much larger, so this may be a read error. The same CDR3 is also encoded by other DNA sequences in this sample. V gene TRBV5-1 combines with J gene TRBJ2-1; tentative D call: TRBD2 (5 bases). V lost 4 bases to trimming and J lost 0 bases, with 11 bases between them. The CDR3 loop spans 15 amino acids. Germline CDR1 reads SGHRS; CDR2 reads YFSETQ. The CDR3 region is CASSPDSSSYNEQFF. The CDR3 nucleotides are TGCGCCAGCAGCCCGGACTCAAGCTCCTACAATGAGCAGTTCTTC.

The count of this clone is one. This chain links TRBV29-1 with TRBJ2-2; possibly TRBD1 for D (5 bases). CDR3 length: 13 residues. Germline V gives CDR1 SQVTM, CDR2 ANQGSEA. V lost 7 bases and J 7 bases, leaving 16 bases between the germline ends. The CDR3 loop is CSATTGFHGELFF. In DNA form, the CDR3 reads TGCAGCGCTACAACAGGTTTCCACGGGGAGCTGTTTTTT.

On this clone itself: Other nucleotide sequences in the sample specify the same CDR3. DNA of the CDR3: TGTGCCAGCAGCTTGTCGGGTGACACTGAAGCTTTCTTT. It codes for CASSLSGDTEAFF. The chain has TRBV5-4 and TRBJ1-1; D is uncertain. Trimming stripped 1 base from V and 3 bases from J, with 7 bases between. The CDR3 length is 13 residues. The germline CDR1 and CDR2 sequences are SGHNT and YYREEE (reference sequence).

The chain recombines TRBV28 with TRBJ2-7; D perhaps matches TRBD2 (6 bases). V lost 6 bases and J 2 bases, leaving 17 bases between the germline ends. Germline values: CDR1 MDHEN, CDR2 SYDVKM. This CDR3 is 15 amino acids long. DNA for the CDR3: TGTGCCAGCAGGCCGCACGGGACTGTAACCTACGAGCAGTACTTC. Encoded protein: CASRPHGTVTYEQYF.

About this clone itself: Other DNA sequences in this sample translate to the same CDR3. The chain uses TRBV5-1 and TRBJ1-1; D is unclear. Trimming pared 0 bases from V and 1 base from J, leaving 7 bases between. Germline CDR1 is SGHRS and CDR2 is YFSETQ. The CDR3 has 14 amino acids. The CDR3 DNA follows: TGCGCCAGCAGCTTGGAAGGGAGGAACACTGAAGCTTTCTTT. Translating it yields CASSLEGRNTEAFF.

The rearrangement uses TRBV7-8 and TRBJ2-2; TRBD1 agrees at 8 bases. Per germline, CDR1 SGHVS and CDR2 FQNEAQ. V lost 3 bases to trimming and J lost 4 bases; unmatched junction nucleotides: 1. This CDR3 has 14 amino acids. The CDR3 loop is CASSLGQATGELFF. CDR3 in DNA: TGTGCCAGCAGCTTGGGACAGGCCACCGGGGAGCTGTTTTTT.

A single count supports this clone. The chain has TRBV14 and TRBJ2-7; no reliable D call. Germline CDR1 is SGHDN and CDR2 is FVKESK. CDR3 length equals 15 residues. With 6 bases removed from V and 2 bases from J, the gap between germline ends came to 17 bases. The CDR3 coding sequence is TGTGCCAGCAGTCTTTACCGGACCCATACCTACGAGCAGTACTTC. Translated, it gives CASSLYRTHTYEQYF.

The table lists this clone with a count of one. A single base is all that separates this from a far larger clone, so a read error is likely. J is TRBJ2-1 and V is TRBV27, with 7 bases identical to TRBD2. There are 15 residues in the CDR3. Germline CDR1 and CDR2: MNHEY and SMNVEV (reference sequence). CDR3 sequence reads: CASSLARTSGHEQLF. CDR3 nucleotides: TGTGCCAGCAGTTTAGCTCGGACTAGTGGTCATGAGCAGCTCTTC.

V is TRBV15 and J is TRBJ2-1; 8 bases fit TRBD2. Germline trimming cut 3 bases from V and 2 bases from J; bases unmatched to any gene: 6. The germline gives CDR1 LNHNV, CDR2 YYDKDF (reference sequence). This CDR3 is built from 16 residues. In DNA form, the CDR3 reads TGTGCCACCAGCAGCTCTAGACTAGCGCCCTACAATGAGCAGTTCTTC. Translating gives CATSSSRLAPYNEQFF.

J is TRBJ1-3 and V is TRBV2; D unclear. The CDR3 runs to 12 residues. Germline loops: CDR1 SNHLY, CDR2 FYNNEI. V lost 6 bases and J lost 2, with 5 bases in between. CDR3 sequence reads: CASRRTGNTIYF. The CDR3 nucleotides read TGTGCCAGCAGACGAACTGGAAACACCATATATTTT.

The chain couples TRBV6-6 to TRBJ1-4, with a weak D call TRBD1 (5 bases). The CDR3 spans 16 residues. Germline assignment: CDR1 MNHNY and CDR2 SVGAGI (reference sequence). V was clipped by 1 base and J by 0 bases, with 9 bases between them. The DNA of the CDR3 is TGTGCCAGCAGTTACTTGACAGACTCAACTAATGAAAAACTGTTTTTT. Its translation: CASSYLTDSTNEKLFF.

This chain joins TRBV27 and TRBJ1-2; D possibly corresponds to TRBD1 (5 bases). Trimming shortened V by 5 bases and J by 0 bases, and 19 bases separated the two germline ends. This CDR3 is 17 amino acids long. CDR1 and CDR2 from the germline V gene are MNHEY and SMNVEV (reference sequence). CDR3 coding DNA: TGTGCCAGCAGTCCCCTTGCGGGGACGGTTACTAACTATGGCTACACCTTC. Translating gives CASSPLAGTVTNYGYTF.

The chain combines TRBV29-1 with TRBJ2-7, with 8 positions matching TRBD1. The germline gives CDR1 SQVTM, CDR2 ANQGSEA. The junction had 7 bases not matched to a gene; V was cut back by 3 bases and J by 6 bases. This CDR3 is built from 13 residues. CDR3 in DNA: TGCAGCGTTGACAGGGGGCGGGTGGGCGAGCAGTACTTC. Translating gives CSVDRGRVGEQYF.